This T cell receptor beta chain was sequenced for a study of shared T cell receptors in the human thymus. TCRdb's copy holds only in-frame clones and misses some; the assay was immunoSEQ multiplex PCR. The table lists over 350,000 clones, 85% to 95% of them singletons, with 0.015% to 0.025% in the top ten. This TCR was recovered from a human donor. What was sequenced was thymocytes.

CDR3 sequence: CASILGGRRVYGYTF. In DNA form, the CDR3 reads TGTGCCAGCATCCTAGGAGGACGCCGGGTCTATGGCTACACCTTC. V usage is TRBV6-6 and J usage is TRBJ1-2; D is uncertain. Germline V gene data show CDR1 as MNHNY and CDR2 as SVGAGI (reference sequence). The ends were cut back, 7 bases at V and 4 bases at J, with 19 bases in the middle. The CDR3 is 15 residues long.